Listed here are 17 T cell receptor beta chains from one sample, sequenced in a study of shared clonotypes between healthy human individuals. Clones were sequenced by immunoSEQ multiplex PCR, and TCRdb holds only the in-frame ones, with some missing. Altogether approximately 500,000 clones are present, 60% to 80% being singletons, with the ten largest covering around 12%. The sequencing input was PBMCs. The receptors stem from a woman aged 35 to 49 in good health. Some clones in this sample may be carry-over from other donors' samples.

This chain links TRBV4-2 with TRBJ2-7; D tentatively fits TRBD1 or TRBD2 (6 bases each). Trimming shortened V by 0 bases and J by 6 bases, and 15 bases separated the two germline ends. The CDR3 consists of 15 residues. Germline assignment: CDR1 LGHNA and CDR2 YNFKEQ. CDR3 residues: CASSQDQGGGREQYF. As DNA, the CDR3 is TGTGCCAGCAGCCAAGATCAAGGAGGGGGTCGCGAGCAGTACTTC.

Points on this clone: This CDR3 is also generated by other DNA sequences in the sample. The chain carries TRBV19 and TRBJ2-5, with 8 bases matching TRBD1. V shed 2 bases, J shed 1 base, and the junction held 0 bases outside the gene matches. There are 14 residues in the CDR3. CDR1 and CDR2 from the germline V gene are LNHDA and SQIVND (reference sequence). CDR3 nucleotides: TGTGCCAGTAGTATAACAGGGGGCCAAGAGACCCAGTACTTC. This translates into CASSITGGQETQYF.

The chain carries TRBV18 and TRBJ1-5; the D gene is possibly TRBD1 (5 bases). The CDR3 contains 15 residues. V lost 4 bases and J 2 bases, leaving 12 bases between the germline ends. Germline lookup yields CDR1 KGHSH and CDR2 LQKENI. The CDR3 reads CASSRELQGNQPQHF. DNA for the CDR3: TGTGCCAGCTCACGAGAACTACAGGGCAATCAGCCCCAGCATTTT.

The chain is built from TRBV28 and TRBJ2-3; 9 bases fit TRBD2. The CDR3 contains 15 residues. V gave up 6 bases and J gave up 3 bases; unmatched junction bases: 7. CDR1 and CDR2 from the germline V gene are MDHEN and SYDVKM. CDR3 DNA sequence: TGTGCCAGCAGGATAGCGGGAGTAGGGACAGATACGCAGTATTTT. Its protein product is CASRIAGVGTDTQYF. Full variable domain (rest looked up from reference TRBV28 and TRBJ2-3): DVKVTQSSRYLVKRTGEKVFLECVQDMDHENMFWYRQDPGLGLRLIYFSYDVKMKEKGDIPEGYSVSREKKERFSLILESASTNQTSMYLCASRIAGVGTDTQYFGPGTRLTVL.

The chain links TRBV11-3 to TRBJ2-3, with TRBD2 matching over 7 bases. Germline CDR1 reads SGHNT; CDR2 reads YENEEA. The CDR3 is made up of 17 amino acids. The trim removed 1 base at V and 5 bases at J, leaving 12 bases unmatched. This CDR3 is CASSLGLGYGGGDTQYF. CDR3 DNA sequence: TGTGCCAGCAGCTTAGGCTTAGGGTATGGCGGGGGAGATACGCAGTATTTT.

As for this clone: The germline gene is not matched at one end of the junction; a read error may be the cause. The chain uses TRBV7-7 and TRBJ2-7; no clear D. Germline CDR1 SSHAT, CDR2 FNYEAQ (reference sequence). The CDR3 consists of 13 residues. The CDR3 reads CASSKDINYEQYF. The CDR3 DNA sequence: TGTGCTAGCAGCAAAGACATAAACTACGAGCAGTACTTC.

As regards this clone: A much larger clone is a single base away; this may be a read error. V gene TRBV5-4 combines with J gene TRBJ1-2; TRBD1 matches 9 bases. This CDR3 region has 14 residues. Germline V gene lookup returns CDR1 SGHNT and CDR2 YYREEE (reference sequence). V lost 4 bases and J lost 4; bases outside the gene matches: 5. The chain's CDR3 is CASSPDRGSYGYTF. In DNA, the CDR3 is TGTGCCAGCAGCCCGGACAGGGGAAGCTATGGCTACACCTTC. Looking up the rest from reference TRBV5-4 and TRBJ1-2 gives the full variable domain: ETGVTQSPTHLIKTRGQQVTLRCSSQSGHNTVSWYQQALGQGPQFIFQYYREEENGRGNFPPRFSGLQFPNYSSELNVNALELDDSALYLCASSPDRGSYGYTFGSGTRLTVV.

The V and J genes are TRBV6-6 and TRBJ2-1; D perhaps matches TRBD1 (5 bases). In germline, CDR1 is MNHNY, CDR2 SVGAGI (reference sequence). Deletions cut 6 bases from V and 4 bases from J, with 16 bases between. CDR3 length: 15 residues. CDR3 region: CASRLTGQTYNEQFF. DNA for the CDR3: TGTGCCAGCAGACTAACCGGACAAACGTACAATGAGCAGTTCTTC.

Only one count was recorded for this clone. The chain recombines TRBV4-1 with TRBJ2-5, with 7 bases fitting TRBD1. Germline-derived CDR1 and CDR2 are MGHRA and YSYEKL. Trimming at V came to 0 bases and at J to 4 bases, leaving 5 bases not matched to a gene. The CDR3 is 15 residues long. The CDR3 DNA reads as TGCGCCAGCAGCCAAGACCCGGACAGGATAGAGACCCAGTACTTC. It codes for CASSQDPDRIETQYF.

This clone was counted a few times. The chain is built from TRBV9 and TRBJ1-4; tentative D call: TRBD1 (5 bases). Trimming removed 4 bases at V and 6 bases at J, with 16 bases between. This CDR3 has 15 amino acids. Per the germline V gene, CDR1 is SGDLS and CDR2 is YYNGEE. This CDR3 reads CASSPRGRSDEKLFF. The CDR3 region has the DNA TGTGCCAGCAGCCCCCGGGGACGGAGCGATGAAAAACTGTTTTTT.

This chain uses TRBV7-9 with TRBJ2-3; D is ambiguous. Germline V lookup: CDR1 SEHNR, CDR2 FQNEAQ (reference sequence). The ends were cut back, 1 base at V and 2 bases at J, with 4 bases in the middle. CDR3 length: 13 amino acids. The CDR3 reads CASSLGTTDTQYF. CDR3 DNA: TGTGCCAGCAGCTTAGGTACCACAGATACGCAGTATTTT.

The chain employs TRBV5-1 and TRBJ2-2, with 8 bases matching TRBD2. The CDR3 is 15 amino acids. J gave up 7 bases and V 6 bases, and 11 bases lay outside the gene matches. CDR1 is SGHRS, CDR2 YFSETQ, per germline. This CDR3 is CASTPRASGFGELFF. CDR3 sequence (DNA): TGCGCCAGCACCCCTCGGGCTAGCGGGTTCGGGGAGCTGTTTTTT.

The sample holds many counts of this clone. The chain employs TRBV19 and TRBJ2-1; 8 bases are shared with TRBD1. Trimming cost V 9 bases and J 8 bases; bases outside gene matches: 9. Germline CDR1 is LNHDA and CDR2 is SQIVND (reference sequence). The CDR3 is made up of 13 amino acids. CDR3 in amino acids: CASSDRGGDEQFF. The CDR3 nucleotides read TGTGCCAGCAGTGACAGGGGTGGGGATGAGCAGTTCTTC.

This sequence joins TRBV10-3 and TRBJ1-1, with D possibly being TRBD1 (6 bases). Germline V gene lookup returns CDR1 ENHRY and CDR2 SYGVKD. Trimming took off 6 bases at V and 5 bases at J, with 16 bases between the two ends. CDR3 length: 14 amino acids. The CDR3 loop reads CAISEGHQRTEAFF. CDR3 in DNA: TGTGCCATCAGCGAGGGACACCAGAGGACTGAAGCTTTCTTT.

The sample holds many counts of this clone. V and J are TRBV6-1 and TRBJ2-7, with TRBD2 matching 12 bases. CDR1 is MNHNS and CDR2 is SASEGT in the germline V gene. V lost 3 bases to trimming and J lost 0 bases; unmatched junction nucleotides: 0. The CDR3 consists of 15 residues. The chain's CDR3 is CASSETSGSSYEQYF. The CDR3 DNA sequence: TGTGCCAGCAGTGAGACTAGCGGGAGCTCCTACGAGCAGTACTTC.

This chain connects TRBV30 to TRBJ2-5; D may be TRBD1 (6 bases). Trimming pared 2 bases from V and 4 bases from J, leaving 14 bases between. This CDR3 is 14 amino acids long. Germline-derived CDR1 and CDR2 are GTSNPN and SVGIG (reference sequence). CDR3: CAWSIWDMGETQYF. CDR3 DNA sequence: TGTGCCTGGAGTATATGGGACATGGGAGAGACCCAGTACTTC.

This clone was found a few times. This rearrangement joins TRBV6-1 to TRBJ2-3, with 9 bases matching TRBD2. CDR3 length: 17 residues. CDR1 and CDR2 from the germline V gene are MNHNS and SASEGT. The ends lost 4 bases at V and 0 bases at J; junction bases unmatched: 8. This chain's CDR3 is CASSARGSGRSTDTQYF. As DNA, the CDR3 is TGTGCCAGCAGTGCTCGGGGGAGCGGGAGGAGCACAGATACGCAGTATTTT.